A selection of T cell receptor beta chains follows, all from one sample in a study of OX40 agonist ivuxolimab in advanced cancers. The repertoire was sequenced with immunoSEQ multiplex PCR; TCRdb's copy has only in-frame clones and lacks some. The sample records more than 70,000 clones, more than 85% being singletons. The sample in question was CD4+ or CD8+ T cells sorted from blood, obtained in a trial of the OX40 agonist ivuxolimab. The receptors stem from an adult with an advanced solid tumor such as melanoma, head and neck, liver or kidney cancer. CDR3s leave out the opening cysteine and the closing phenylalanine or tryptophan.

V gene	CDR3 length	J gene	CDR3 protein
TRBV14	12	TRBJ1-1	ASSPSRTNTEAF
TRBV2	10	TRBJ1-1	ASSGWSGEAF
TRBV2	8	TRBJ2-3	ASSAWAQY
TRBV2	11	TRBJ1-1	ASLPRGNTEAF
TRBV5-1	15	TRBJ1-1	ASSGGQGNSGVAEAF
TRBV5-4	11	TRBJ2-7	AGSGASGYEQY
TRBV30	13	TRBJ2-1	ACHLAGHPFNEQF
TRBV27	13	TRBJ2-7	ASSLSPAGVHEQY
TRBV2	12	TRBJ2-3	ASSRGGAPNTQY
TRBV6-5	11	TRBJ1-5	ASRPGWNQPQH